The 10 T cell receptor beta chains below come from one sample, sequenced in a study of cytomegalovirus exposure and HLA in healthy donors. The PCR contained 60 Vbeta and 13 Jbeta primers. TCRdb keeps only in-frame clones here, not all; method: immunoSEQ multiplex PCR. Of 100,000 or so clones listed, approximately 87% are singletons. Specimen: PBMCs. All receptors come from a man aged 35 to 55 in good health and CMV-seronegative.

J is TRBJ2-2 and V is TRBV4-2; TRBD2 matches 12 bases. The germline CDR1 and CDR2 sequences are LGHNA and YNFKEQ. The CDR3 has 19 amino acids. V shed 7 bases, J shed 6 bases, and the junction held 18 bases outside the gene matches. CDR3 protein: CASNQGLWTSGVWAGELFF. The CDR3 bases are TGTGCCAGCAATCAAGGCCTTTGGACTAGCGGGGTTTGGGCCGGGGAGCTGTTTTTT.

This chain's CDR3 is CASSAGEGFDNEQYF. The CDR3 DNA reads TGTGCCAGCAGCGCCGGGGAAGGATTTGACAACGAGCAGTACTTC. This rearrangement joins TRBV9 to TRBJ2-7, with D perhaps TRBD2 (5 bases). V was trimmed by 3 bases and J by 5 bases, leaving 18 bases between them. Per germline, CDR1 SGDLS and CDR2 YYNGEE. This CDR3 is built from 15 residues.

This clone was detected only once. The V and J genes are TRBV5-8 and TRBJ2-7; TRBD1 might be the D (5 bases). The germline gives CDR1 SGHTS, CDR2 YDEGEE. The CDR3 is 13 amino acids. Trimming cost V 4 bases and J 5 bases, with 13 bases left between them. CDR3 region: CASSSRVSDEQYF. DNA for the CDR3: TGTGCCAGCAGCAGCAGGGTTTCGGACGAGCAGTACTTC.

This chain links TRBV6-5 with TRBJ1-1; D remains ambiguous. Trimming took off 0 bases at V and 12 bases at J, with 11 bases between the two ends. This CDR3 is built from 12 residues. CDR1 and CDR2 (germline): MNHEY, SVGAGI. CDR3 protein: CASSYSGERPFF. DNA for the CDR3: TGTGCCAGCAGTTACTCTGGGGAGAGACCTTTCTTT.

CDR3 DNA: TGTGCCAGTTCTGACAGTTATTCTTCCTTCTATGATGGCTACACCTTC. This codes for CASSDSYSSFYDGYTF. The rearrangement uses TRBV19 and TRBJ1-2; the D gene is possibly TRBD1 (5 bases). Germline CDR1 LNHDA, CDR2 SQIVND (reference sequence). V was cut by 8 bases and J by 6 bases, with 25 bases left in between. The CDR3 contains 16 residues.

This sequence joins TRBV2 and TRBJ2-7; D gene unclear. The V and J ends lost 6 bases and 4 bases respectively, with 13 bases between them. The CDR3 consists of 13 residues. Germline V gives CDR1 SNHLY, CDR2 FYNNEI. CDR3 loop: CASRTTVPYEQYF. The CDR3 DNA reads TGTGCCAGCAGGACCACAGTTCCGTACGAGCAGTACTTC.

The genes are TRBV19 and TRBJ2-7; weak D call: TRBD1 (6 bases). The CDR3 has 17 amino acids. V gave up 5 bases and J gave up 1 base, with 21 bases separating them. CDR1 is LNHDA and CDR2 is SQIVND in the germline V gene (reference sequence). The CDR3 DNA reads TGTGCCAGTAGTTTAGGACCCGGAACAGGGCTGTCCTACGAGCAGTACTTC. This translates into CASSLGPGTGLSYEQYF.

The rearrangement joins TRBV29-1 to TRBJ2-5; 7 bases line up with TRBD1. Germline CDR1 reads SQVTM; CDR2 reads ANQGSEA. V shed 3 bases and J 2 bases; nucleotides not matched to a gene: 9. The CDR3 is 15 residues long. The CDR3 nucleotides read TGCAGCGTTGATCTTCCGGGACAGCCTCAAGAGACCCAGTACTTC. This codes for CSVDLPGQPQETQYF.

On this clone: A read error may account for a junction end that differs from germline. Within the sample, other DNA sequences also encode this same CDR3. The genes are TRBV10-3 and TRBJ1-6; possibly TRBD1 for D (6 bases). The CDR3 has 15 amino acids. Per germline, CDR1 ENHRY and CDR2 SYGVKD. The CDR3 DNA is TGCGCCATCAGTGGTTACAGGGTCGGGGATTCACCCCTCCACTTT. Translation gives CAISGYRVGDSPLHF.

This chain links TRBV5-4 with TRBJ1-1; no firm D call. The V and J ends lost 0 bases and 1 base respectively, with 16 bases between them. The CDR3 is 17 residues long. The germline V gene has CDR1 SGHNT and CDR2 YYREEE (reference sequence). CDR3 in DNA: TGTGCCAGCAGCTTGGTCGGGGTCGGGAGGGCGAACACTGAAGCTTTCTTT. Translating gives CASSLVGVGRANTEAFF.